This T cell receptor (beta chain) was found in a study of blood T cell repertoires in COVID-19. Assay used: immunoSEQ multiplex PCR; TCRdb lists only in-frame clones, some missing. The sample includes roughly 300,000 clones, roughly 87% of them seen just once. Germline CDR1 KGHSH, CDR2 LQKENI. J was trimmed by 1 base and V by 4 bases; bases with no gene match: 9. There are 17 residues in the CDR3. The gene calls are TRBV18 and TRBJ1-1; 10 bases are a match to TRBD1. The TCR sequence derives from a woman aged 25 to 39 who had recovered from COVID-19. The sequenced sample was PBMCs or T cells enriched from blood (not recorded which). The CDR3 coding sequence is TGTGCCAGCTCACTACAACCCGGGACAGGGGCGAACACTGAAGCTTTCTTT. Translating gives CASSLQPGTGANTEAFF.